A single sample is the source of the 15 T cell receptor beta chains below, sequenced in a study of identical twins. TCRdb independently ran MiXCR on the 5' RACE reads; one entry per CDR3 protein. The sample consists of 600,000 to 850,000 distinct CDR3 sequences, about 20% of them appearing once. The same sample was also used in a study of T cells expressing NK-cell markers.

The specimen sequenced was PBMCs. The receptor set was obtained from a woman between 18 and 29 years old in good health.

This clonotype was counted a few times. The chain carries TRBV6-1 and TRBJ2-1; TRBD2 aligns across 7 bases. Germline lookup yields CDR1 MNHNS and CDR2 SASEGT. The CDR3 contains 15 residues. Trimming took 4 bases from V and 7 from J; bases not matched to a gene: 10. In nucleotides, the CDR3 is TGTGCCAGCAGTGTCGTGGGCGGGGGTTGGAATGAGCAGTTCTTC. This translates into CASSVVGGGWNEQFF.

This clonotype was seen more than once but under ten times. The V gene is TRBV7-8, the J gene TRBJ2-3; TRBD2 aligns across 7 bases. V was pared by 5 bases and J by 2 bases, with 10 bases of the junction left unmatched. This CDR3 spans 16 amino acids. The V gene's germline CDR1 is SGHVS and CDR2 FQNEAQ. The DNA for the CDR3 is TGTGCCAGCAGCCCCCGGGGGAGCGGGGTCACAGATACGCAGTATTTT. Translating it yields CASSPRGSGVTDTQYF.

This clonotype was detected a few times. CDR3 sequence reads: CSVEGTTDNYGYTF. CDR3 bases: TGCAGCGTTGAAGGAACCACAGATAACTATGGCTACACCTTC. This sequence joins TRBV29-1 and TRBJ1-2; D is undetermined. The CDR3 spans 14 residues. CDR1 and CDR2 (germline): SQVTM, ANQGSEA. Deletions cut 1 base from V and 1 base from J, with 10 bases between.

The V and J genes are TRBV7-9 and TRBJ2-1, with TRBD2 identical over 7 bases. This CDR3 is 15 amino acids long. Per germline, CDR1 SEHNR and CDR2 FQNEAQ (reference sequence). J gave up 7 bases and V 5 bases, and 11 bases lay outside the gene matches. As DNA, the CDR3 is TGTGCCAGCAGCCTCCGGACTAGACGGTGGAATGAGCAGTTCTTC. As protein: CASSLRTRRWNEQFF.

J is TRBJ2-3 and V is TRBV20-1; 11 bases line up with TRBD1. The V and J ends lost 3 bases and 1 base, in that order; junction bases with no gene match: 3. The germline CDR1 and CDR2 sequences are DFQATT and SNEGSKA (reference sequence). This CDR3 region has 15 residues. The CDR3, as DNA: TGCAGTGCTAGGGGACAGGGGGGAGGCACAGATACGCAGTATTTT. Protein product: CSARGQGGGTDTQYF.

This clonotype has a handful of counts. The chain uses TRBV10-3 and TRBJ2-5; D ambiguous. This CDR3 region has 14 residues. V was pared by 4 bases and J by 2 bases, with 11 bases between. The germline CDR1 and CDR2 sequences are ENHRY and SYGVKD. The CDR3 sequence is CAISATNLQETQYF. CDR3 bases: TGTGCCATCAGTGCGACAAATCTTCAAGAGACCCAGTACTTC.

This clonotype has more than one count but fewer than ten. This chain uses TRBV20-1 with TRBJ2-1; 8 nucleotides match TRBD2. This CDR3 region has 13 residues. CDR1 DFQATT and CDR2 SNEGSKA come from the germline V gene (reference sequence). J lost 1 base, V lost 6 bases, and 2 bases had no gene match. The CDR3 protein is CSAAGGSYNEQFF. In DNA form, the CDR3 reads TGCAGTGCGGCGGGAGGTTCCTACAATGAGCAGTTCTTC.

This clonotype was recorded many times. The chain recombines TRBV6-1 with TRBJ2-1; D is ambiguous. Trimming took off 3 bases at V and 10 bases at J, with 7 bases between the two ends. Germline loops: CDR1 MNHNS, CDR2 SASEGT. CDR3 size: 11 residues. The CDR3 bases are TGTGCCAGCAGTGAGGGAAGGGAGCAGTTCTTC. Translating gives CASSEGREQFF.

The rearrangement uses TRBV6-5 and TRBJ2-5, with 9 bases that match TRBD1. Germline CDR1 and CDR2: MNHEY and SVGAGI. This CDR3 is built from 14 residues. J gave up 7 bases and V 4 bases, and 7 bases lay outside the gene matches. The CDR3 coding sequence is TGTGCCAGCAGTTCACCGGGACAGGGCTGGACCCAGTACTTC. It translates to CASSSPGQGWTQYF.

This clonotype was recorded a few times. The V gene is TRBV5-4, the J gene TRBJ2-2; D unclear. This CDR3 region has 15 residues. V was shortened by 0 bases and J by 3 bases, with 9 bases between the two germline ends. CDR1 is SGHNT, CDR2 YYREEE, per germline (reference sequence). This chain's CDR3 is CASSLDGRDTGELFF. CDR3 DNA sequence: TGTGCCAGCAGCTTGGATGGCCGAGACACCGGGGAGCTGTTTTTT.

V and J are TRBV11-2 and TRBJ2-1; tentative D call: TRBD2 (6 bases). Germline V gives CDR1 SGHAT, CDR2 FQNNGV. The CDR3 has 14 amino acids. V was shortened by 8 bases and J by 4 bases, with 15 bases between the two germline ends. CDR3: CASRRTTGYNEQFF. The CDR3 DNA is TGTGCCAGCCGACGGACTACCGGGTACAATGAGCAGTTCTTC.

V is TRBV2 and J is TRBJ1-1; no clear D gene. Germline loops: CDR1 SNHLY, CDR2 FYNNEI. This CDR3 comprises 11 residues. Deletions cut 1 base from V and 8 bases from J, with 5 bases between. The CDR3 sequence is CASSEEGEAFF. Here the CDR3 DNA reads TGTGCCAGCAGTGAAGAGGGAGAAGCTTTCTTT.

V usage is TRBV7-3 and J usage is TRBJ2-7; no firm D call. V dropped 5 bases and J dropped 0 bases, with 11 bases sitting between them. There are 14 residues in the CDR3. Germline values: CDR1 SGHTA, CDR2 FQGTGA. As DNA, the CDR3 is TGTGCCAGCAGCCCCTCCGGGTTCTCCTACGAGCAGTACTTC. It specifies CASSPSGFSYEQYF.

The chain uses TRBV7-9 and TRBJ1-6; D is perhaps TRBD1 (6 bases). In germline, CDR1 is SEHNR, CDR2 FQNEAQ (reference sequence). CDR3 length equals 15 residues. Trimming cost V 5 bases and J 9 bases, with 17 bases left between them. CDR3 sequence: CASSLRPQGLSPLHF. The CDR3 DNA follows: TGTGCCAGCAGCCTCCGCCCGCAGGGGCTTTCACCCCTCCACTTT.

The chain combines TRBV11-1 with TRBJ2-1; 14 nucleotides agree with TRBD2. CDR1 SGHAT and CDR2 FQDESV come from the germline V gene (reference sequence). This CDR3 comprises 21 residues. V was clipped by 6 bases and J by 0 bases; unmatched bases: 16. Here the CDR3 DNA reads TGTGCCAGCAGACGAGCAGCTCGACTAGCGGGAGGGCCGGACTCCTACAATGAGCAGTTCTTC. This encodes CASRRAARLAGGPDSYNEQFF.